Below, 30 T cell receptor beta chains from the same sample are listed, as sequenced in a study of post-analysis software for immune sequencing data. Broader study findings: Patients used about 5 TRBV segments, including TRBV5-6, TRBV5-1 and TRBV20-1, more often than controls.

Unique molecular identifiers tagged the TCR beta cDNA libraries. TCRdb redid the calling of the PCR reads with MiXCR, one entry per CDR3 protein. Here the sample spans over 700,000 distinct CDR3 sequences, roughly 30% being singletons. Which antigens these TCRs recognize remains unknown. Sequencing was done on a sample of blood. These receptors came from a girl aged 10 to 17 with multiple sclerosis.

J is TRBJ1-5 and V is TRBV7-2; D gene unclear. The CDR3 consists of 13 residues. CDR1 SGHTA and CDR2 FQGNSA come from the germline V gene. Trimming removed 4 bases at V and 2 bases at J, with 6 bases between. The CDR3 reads CASSSERNQPQHF. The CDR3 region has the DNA TGTGCCAGCAGCTCCGAGCGCAATCAGCCCCAGCATTTT.

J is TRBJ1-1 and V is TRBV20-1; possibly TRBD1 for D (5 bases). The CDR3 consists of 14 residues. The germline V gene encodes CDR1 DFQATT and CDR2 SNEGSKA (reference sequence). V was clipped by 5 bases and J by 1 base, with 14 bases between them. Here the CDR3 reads CSAPRPGTNTEAFF. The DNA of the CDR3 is TGCAGTGCTCCTCGGCCAGGGACGAACACTGAAGCTTTCTTT.

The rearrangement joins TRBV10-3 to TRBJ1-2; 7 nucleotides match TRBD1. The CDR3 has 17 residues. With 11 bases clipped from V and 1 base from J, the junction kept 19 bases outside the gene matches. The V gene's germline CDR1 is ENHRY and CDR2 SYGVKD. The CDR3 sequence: CASWAQGSSSLNYGYTF. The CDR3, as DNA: TGTGCCTCCTGGGCACAGGGGAGTTCTTCCCTTAACTATGGCTACACCTTC.

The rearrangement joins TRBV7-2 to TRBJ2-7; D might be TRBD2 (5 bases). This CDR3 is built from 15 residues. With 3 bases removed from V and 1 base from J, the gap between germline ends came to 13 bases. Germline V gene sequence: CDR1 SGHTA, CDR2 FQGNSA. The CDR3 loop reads CASSFFLGASYEQYF. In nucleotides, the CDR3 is TGTGCCAGCAGCTTCTTTTTGGGAGCATCCTACGAGCAGTACTTC.

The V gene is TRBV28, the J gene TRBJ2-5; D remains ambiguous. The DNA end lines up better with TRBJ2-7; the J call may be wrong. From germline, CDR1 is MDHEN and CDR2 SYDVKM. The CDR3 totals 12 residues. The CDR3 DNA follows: TGTGCCAGCTTGGGCAGCAACTACGAGCAGTACTTC. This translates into CASLGSNYEQYF.

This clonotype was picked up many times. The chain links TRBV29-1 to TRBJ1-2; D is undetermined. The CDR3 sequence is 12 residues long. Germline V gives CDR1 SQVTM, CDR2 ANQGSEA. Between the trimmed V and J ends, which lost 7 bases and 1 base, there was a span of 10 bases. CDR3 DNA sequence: TGCAGCGGGGCACGCATTAACTATGGCTACACCTTC. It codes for CSGARINYGYTF.

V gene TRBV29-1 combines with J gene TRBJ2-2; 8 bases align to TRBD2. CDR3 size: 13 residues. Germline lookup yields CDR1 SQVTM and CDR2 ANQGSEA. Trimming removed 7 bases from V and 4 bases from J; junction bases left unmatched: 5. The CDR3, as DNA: TGCAGCGCCTCGGGGGGGGGCACCGGGGAGCTGTTTTTT. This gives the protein CSASGGGTGELFF.

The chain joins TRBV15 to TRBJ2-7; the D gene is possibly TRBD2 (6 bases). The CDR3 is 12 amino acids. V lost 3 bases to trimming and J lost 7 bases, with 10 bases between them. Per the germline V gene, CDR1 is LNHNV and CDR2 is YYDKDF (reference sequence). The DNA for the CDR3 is TGTGCCACCAGCAGGGTCCGGGGGGAGCAGTACTTC. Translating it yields CATSRVRGEQYF.

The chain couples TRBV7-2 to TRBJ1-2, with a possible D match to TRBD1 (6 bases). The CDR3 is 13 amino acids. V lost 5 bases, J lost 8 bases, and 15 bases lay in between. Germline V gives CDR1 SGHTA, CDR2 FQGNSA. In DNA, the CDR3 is TGTGCCAGCAGCCTACGGGACACCCTCGGCTACACCTTC. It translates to CASSLRDTLGYTF.

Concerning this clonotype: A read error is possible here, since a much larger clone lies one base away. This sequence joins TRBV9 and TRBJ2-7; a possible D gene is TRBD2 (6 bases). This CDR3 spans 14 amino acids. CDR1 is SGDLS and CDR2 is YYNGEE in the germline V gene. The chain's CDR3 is CAGSVGGNSYEQYF. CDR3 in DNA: TGTGCCGGCAGCGTAGGCGGGAACTCCTACGAGCAGTACTTC.

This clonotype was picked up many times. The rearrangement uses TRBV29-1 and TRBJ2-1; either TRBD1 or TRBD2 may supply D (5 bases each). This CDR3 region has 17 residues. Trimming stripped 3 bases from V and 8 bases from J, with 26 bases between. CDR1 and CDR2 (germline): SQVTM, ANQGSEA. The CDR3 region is CSVDTIDGTDRGHEQFF. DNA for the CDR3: TGCAGCGTTGACACGATTGATGGGACCGACCGAGGCCATGAGCAGTTCTTC.

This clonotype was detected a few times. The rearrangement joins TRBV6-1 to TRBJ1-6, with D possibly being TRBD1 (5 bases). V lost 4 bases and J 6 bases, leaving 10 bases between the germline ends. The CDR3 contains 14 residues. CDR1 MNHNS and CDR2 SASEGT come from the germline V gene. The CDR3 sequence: CASSGQPTNSPLHF. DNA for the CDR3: TGTGCCAGCAGTGGACAGCCGACTAATTCACCCCTCCACTTT.

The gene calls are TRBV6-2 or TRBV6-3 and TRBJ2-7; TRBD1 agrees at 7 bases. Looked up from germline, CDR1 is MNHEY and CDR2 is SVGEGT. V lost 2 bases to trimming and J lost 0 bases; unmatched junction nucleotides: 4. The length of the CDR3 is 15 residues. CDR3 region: CASSYGTAISYEQYF. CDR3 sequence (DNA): TGTGCCAGCAGTTACGGGACAGCAATCTCCTACGAGCAGTACTTC.

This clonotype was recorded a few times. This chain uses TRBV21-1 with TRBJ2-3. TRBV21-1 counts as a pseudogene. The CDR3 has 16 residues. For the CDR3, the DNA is TGTGCCAGCAGCAAATCGGAAGTTACTAGCACAGATACGCAGTATTTT. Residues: CASSKSEVTSTDTQYF.

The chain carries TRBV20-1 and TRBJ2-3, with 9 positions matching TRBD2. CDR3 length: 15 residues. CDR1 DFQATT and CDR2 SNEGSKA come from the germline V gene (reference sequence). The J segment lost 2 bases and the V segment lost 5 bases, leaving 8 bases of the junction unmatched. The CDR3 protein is CSAGPGGLATDTQYF. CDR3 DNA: TGCAGTGCTGGGCCCGGGGGACTAGCCACAGATACGCAGTATTTT.

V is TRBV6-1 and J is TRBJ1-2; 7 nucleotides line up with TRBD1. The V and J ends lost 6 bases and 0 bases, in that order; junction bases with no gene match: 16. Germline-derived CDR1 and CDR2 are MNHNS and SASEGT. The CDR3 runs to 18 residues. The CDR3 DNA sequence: TGTGCCAGCAGCGGTGAGGGCAGGGGGTTATCCCCTAACTATGGCTACACCTTC. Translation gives CASSGEGRGLSPNYGYTF.

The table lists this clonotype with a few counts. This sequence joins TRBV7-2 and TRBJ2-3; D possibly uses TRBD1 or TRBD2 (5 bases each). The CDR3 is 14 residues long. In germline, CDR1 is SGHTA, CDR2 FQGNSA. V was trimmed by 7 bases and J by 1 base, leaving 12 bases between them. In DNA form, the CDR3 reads TGTGCCAGCATGCTGCTGGGGGGCACAGATACGCAGTATTTT. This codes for CASMLLGGTDTQYF.

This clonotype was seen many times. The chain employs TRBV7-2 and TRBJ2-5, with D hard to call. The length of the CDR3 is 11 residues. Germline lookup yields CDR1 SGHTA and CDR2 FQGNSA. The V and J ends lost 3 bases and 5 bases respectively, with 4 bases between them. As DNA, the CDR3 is TGTGCCAGCAGCTTGTGGGAGACCCAGTACTTC. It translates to CASSLWETQYF.

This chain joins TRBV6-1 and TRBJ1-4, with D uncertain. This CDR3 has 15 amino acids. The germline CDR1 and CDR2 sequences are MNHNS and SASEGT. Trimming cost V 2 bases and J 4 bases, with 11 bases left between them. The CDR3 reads CASSERATRNEKLFF. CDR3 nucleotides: TGTGCCAGCAGTGAACGGGCGACCCGTAATGAAAAACTGTTTTTT.

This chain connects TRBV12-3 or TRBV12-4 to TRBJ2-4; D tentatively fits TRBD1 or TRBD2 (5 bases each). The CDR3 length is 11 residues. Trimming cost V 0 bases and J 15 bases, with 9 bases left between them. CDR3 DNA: TGTGCCAGCAGTTTAGCGGGGCGGGTGTACTTC. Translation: CASSLAGRVYF.

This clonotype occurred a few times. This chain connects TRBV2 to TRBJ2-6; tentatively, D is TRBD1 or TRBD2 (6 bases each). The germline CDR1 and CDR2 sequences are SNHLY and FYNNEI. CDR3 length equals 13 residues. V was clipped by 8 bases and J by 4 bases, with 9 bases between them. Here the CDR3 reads CASPGAGANVLTF. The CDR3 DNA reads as TGTGCCAGCCCGGGGGCCGGGGCCAACGTCCTGACTTTC.

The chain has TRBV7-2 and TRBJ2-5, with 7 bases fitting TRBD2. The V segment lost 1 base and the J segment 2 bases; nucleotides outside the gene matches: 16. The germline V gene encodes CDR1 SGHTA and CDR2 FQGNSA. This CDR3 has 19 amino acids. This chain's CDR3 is CASSLDGLDTLRLQETQYF. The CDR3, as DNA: TGTGCCAGCAGCTTAGACGGACTAGACACCTTAAGACTACAAGAGACCCAGTACTTC.

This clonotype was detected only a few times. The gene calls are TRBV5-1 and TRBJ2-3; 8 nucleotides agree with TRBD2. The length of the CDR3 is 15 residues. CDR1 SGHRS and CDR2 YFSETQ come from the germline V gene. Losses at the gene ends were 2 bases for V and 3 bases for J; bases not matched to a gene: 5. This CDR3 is CASSLAGVLTDTQYF. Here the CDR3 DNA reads TGCGCCAGCAGCTTAGCGGGAGTCTTGACAGATACGCAGTATTTT.

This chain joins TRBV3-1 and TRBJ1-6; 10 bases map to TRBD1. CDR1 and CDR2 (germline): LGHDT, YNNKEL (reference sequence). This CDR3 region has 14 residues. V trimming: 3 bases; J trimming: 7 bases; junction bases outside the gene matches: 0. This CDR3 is CASSQGQGNSPLHF. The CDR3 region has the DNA TGTGCCAGCAGCCAGGGACAGGGGAATTCACCCCTCCACTTT.

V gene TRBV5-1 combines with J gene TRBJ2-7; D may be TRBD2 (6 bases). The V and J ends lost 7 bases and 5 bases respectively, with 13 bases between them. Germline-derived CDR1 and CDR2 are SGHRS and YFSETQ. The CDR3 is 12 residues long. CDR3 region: CASGTGVHEQYF. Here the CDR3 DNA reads TGCGCCAGCGGGACGGGGGTCCACGAGCAGTACTTC.

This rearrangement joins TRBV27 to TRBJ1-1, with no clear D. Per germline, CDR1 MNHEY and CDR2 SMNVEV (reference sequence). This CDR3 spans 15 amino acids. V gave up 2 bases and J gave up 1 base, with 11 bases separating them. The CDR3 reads CASSLGILGNTEAFF. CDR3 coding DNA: TGTGCCAGCAGTTTAGGGATTTTAGGGAACACTGAAGCTTTCTTT.

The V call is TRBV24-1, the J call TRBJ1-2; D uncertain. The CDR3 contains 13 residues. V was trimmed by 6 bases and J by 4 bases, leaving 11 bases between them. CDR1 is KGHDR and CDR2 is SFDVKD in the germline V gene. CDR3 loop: CATSPGKLYGYTF. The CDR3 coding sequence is TGTGCCACCAGTCCGGGAAAACTCTATGGCTACACCTTC.

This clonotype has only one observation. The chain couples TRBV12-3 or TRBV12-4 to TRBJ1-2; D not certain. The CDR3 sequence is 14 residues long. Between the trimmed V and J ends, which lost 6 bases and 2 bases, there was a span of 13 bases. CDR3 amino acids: CASSLLTLNYGYTF. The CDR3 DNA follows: TGTGCCAGCAGCCTCCTTACATTGAACTATGGCTACACCTTC.

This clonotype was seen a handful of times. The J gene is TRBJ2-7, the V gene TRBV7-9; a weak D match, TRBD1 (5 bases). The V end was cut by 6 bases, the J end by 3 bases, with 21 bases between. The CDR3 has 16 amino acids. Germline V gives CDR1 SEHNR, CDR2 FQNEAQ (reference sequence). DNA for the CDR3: TGTGCCAGCAGTCACCCACGAAGGGGCGCCTTCTACGAGCAGTACTTC. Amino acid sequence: CASSHPRRGAFYEQYF.

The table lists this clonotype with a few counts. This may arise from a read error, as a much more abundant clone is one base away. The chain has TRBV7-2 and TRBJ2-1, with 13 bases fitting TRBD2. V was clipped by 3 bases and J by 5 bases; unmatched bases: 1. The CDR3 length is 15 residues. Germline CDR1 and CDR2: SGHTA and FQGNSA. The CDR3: CASSFGLAGDNEQFF. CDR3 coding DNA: TGTGCCAGCAGCTTCGGACTAGCGGGAGACAATGAGCAGTTCTTC.